This T cell receptor (beta chain) was sequenced in a study of T cells after yellow fever vaccination. Turning to the study itself: Preparation of fractions with low cell numbers was performed using SMART-Seq v4 Ultra Low Input.

This clonotype was detected many times. V shed 4 bases, J shed 2 bases, and the junction held 5 bases outside the gene matches. In germline, CDR1 is SGHTA, CDR2 FQGTGA. The CDR3 covers 15 residues. Notes on the study in general: It was a weaker secondary response, yet one that peaked faster, at day 5 versus 15. Booster sampling recovered most clones from primary vaccination (nearly 98% CD4, around 88% CD8).

TCRdb re-called the 5' RACE reads with MiXCR, one entry per CDR3 protein. The table has thousands of distinct CDR3 sequences, about 6% seen once. The sample here was PBMCs, either bulk or a sorted T-cell subset (CD4+, CD8+, memory, or dextramer-sorted; not recorded which), taken approximately 15 days after the first yellow fever vaccination. This chain uses TRBV7-3 with TRBJ1-3; TRBD1 matches 7 bases. The TCR was taken from a man between 18 and 29 years old who received the YFV17D yellow fever vaccine. DNA of the CDR3: TGTGCCAGCAGCTCCTACAGGGGAACTGGAAACACCATATATTTT. This translates into CASSSYRGTGNTIYF. Complete variable domain (other parts from reference TRBV7-3 and TRBJ1-3): GAGVSQTPSNKVTEKGKYVELRCDPISGHTALYWYRQSLGQGPEFLIYFQGTGAADDSGLPNDRFFAVRPEGSVSTLKIQRTERGDSAVYLCASSSYRGTGNTIYFGEGSWLTVV.